Below are 8 T cell receptor beta chains sequenced from a single sample in a study of blood T cells in healthy people across ages. A J-beta primer mix and a sample-barcoded 5' primer were used in a second PCR of about 7 to 12 cycles. Each CDR3 protein gets one entry after TCRdb re-called the 5' RACE reads with MiXCR. This table holds 540,000 or so distinct CDR3 sequences, less than 25% found once. The sample was also linked to a second study, of T cells of mothers and their children.

The specimen was blood. The receptor set was obtained from a boy aged 5-17 years in good health.

This chain joins TRBV2 and TRBJ2-1, with TRBD2 matching 9 bases. Per germline, CDR1 SNHLY and CDR2 FYNNEI. The V segment lost 3 bases and the J segment 4 bases; nucleotides outside the gene matches: 7. This CDR3 contains 16 residues. For the CDR3, the DNA is TGTGCCAGCAGTGATGGAGCGGGAGGACCGTACAATGAGCAGTTCTTC. Encoded protein: CASSDGAGGPYNEQFF.

This clonotype has only one observation. CDR3 in DNA: TGTGCCAGCAGCGGACAGATCTATAACTATGGCTACACCTTC. Translating gives CASSGQIYNYGYTF. This chain links TRBV25-1 with TRBJ1-2; D possibly corresponds to TRBD1 (6 bases). CDR1 is MGHDK, CDR2 SYGVNS, per germline. Trimming left V 6 bases short and J 1 base short, with 12 bases between. The CDR3 contains 14 residues.

There are a few counts of this clonotype. The V gene is TRBV19, the J gene TRBJ2-1; 8 bases are shared with TRBD2. The J segment lost 1 base and the V segment lost 7 bases, leaving 9 bases of the junction unmatched. The germline V gene has CDR1 LNHDA and CDR2 SQIVND (reference sequence). The CDR3 spans 16 residues. The CDR3 region has the DNA TGTGCCAGTACGGCCGGGAGGGCCTGGTCCTACAATGAGCAGTTCTTC. Translated, it gives CASTAGRAWSYNEQFF.

V and J are TRBV4-1 and TRBJ2-2; no clear D gene. The germline CDR1 and CDR2 sequences are MGHRA and YSYEKL. Trimming removed 1 base at V and 8 bases at J, with 5 bases between. The CDR3 loop spans 12 amino acids. CDR3 nucleotides: TGCGCCAGCAGCCAAGTTAAGGGGGAGCTGTTTTTT. It translates to CASSQVKGELFF.

The CDR3 region is CASGPPFGSGGRDTQYF. The CDR3 DNA reads as TGTGCCAGCGGGCCCCCATTTGGAAGCGGGGGAAGAGATACGCAGTATTTT. The rearrangement links TRBV11-2 to TRBJ2-3, with TRBD2 matching over 8 bases. Looked up from germline, CDR1 is SGHAT and CDR2 is FQNNGV. Germline trimming cut 8 bases from V and 5 bases from J; bases unmatched to any gene: 18. This CDR3 is 17 amino acids long.

The V call is TRBV12-3 or TRBV12-4, the J call TRBJ1-1; a possible D gene is TRBD1 (5 bases). The ends were cut back, 4 bases at V and 4 bases at J, with 16 bases in the middle. The CDR3 has 15 residues. The CDR3 here is CASSYSGTEVTEAFF. The CDR3 DNA reads as TGTGCCAGCAGTTATTCCGGGACGGAGGTCACTGAAGCTTTCTTT.

The gene calls are TRBV20-1 and TRBJ2-3; 8 nucleotides match TRBD1. Germline CDR1 reads DFQATT; CDR2 reads SNEGSKA (reference sequence). Unmatched junction bases numbered 4, after V lost 2 bases and J lost 6 bases. The CDR3 has 13 amino acids. DNA of the CDR3: TGCAGTGCTAGACAGACAGGGGCGGATACGCAGTATTTT. Translated: CSARQTGADTQYF.

The CDR3 here is CASTPRRDGNTIYF. In DNA, the CDR3 is TGTGCCAGCACCCCGAGGAGGGATGGAAACACCATATATTTT. V is TRBV3-1 and J is TRBJ1-3; D not resolved. Trimming took off 7 bases at V and 3 bases at J, with 13 bases between the two ends. Germline V gives CDR1 LGHDT, CDR2 YNNKEL (reference sequence). The CDR3 runs 14 residues.